Each of the 10 T cell receptor beta chains below was sequenced from the same sample in a study of blood T cell repertoires in COVID-19. The data were produced by immunoSEQ multiplex PCR, yet TCRdb's version contains in-frame clones alone and is incomplete. The table shows some 210,000 clones, with roughly nine tenths occurring only once. The specimen sequenced was peripheral blood. Every receptor here comes from a man aged 60-69 years who had recovered from COVID-19.

The J gene is TRBJ2-3, the V gene TRBV6-6; 8 bases align to TRBD2. J lost 0 bases, V lost 5 bases, and 4 bases had no gene match. The germline gives CDR1 MNHNY, CDR2 SVGAGI (reference sequence). CDR3 length: 15 residues. The CDR3 DNA sequence: TGTGCCAGCAGTCCACGGGGGGGGAGCACAGATACGCAGTATTTT. Encoded protein: CASSPRGGSTDTQYF.

This clone occurred a few times. The chain combines TRBV7-9 with TRBJ1-4; D gene unclear. The CDR3 spans 13 residues. Germline V gives CDR1 SEHNR, CDR2 FQNEAQ (reference sequence). V lost 5 bases and J lost 7, with 11 bases in between. The CDR3 spells CASSTTTSEKLFF. The CDR3 coding sequence is TGTGCCAGCAGCACTACTACAAGTGAAAAACTGTTTTTT. The full variable domain, in which reference TRBV7-9 and TRBJ1-4 provide the parts outside the CDR3, is DTGVSQNPRHKITKRGQNVTFRCDPISEHNRLYWYRQTLGQGPEFLTYFQNEAQLEKSRLLSDRFSAERPKGSFSTLEIQRTEQGDSAMYLCASSTTTSEKLFFGSGTQLSVL.

This chain links TRBV7-9 with TRBJ2-7, with TRBD2 matching 8 bases. The V gene's germline CDR1 is SEHNR and CDR2 FQNEAQ (reference sequence). This CDR3 region has 14 residues. Germline trimming cut 4 bases from V and 4 bases from J; bases unmatched to any gene: 6. CDR3 sequence: CASSYPGLEYEQYF. DNA for the CDR3: TGTGCCAGCAGCTATCCGGGACTAGAATACGAGCAGTACTTC.

The V gene is TRBV6-5, the J gene TRBJ2-2; TRBD2 matches at 7 bases. The trim removed 0 bases at V and 4 bases at J, leaving 5 bases unmatched. Germline lookup yields CDR1 MNHEY and CDR2 SVGAGI. The CDR3 contains 16 residues. The CDR3: CASSYSTSSVTGELFF. CDR3 in DNA: TGTGCCAGCAGTTACTCGACTAGCTCGGTCACCGGGGAGCTGTTTTTT.

The V gene is TRBV13, the J gene TRBJ1-2; 10 bases agree with TRBD1. The V gene end was trimmed by 5 bases and the J gene end by 6 bases; junction bases not matched to a gene: 9. This CDR3 is built from 15 residues. Germline CDR1 is PRHDT and CDR2 is FYEKMQ (reference sequence). DNA of the CDR3: TGTGCCAGCAGCCCCCCCGGGACAGGGGTTGATGGCTACACCTTC. It yields the protein CASSPPGTGVDGYTF.

CDR3 sequence reads: CASSGGQVEKLFF. In DNA, the CDR3 is TGTGCCAGCTCCGGGGGGCAAGTCGAAAAACTGTTTTTT. The chain uses TRBV7-2 and TRBJ1-4, with D maybe TRBD1 (6 bases). Germline V gives CDR1 SGHTA, CDR2 FQGNSA. The CDR3 spans 13 residues. V shed 8 bases and J shed 8 bases, with 15 bases lying between them.

The V call is TRBV7-2, the J call TRBJ1-1; D perhaps matches TRBD1 (6 bases). The CDR3 spans 12 residues. Trimming removed 3 bases from V and 10 bases from J, with 12 bases in between. Germline-derived CDR1 and CDR2 are SGHTA and FQGNSA. In DNA, the CDR3 is TGTGCCAGCAGCTTTAGTCTAGGGGGAGCTTTCTTT. Its protein is CASSFSLGGAFF.

The chain links TRBV9 to TRBJ1-1; possible D gene TRBD1, 6 bases. This CDR3 comprises 15 residues. The V gene lost 3 bases and the J gene lost 2 bases, with 14 bases spanning the gap. Germline loops: CDR1 SGDLS, CDR2 YYNGEE. CDR3 protein: CASSAPRGANTEAFF. Written as DNA, the CDR3 is TGTGCCAGCAGCGCTCCGCGGGGGGCAAACACTGAAGCTTTCTTT.

The CDR3 nucleotides are TGTGCCAGCAGTTACGTGGAGGATCACACCGGGGAGCTGTTTTTT. It yields the protein CASSYVEDHTGELFF. The chain combines TRBV6-6 with TRBJ2-2, with D possibly matching TRBD2 (5 bases). Germline assignment: CDR1 MNHNY and CDR2 SVGAGI (reference sequence). Deletions cut 2 bases from V and 3 bases from J, with 10 bases between. This CDR3 has 15 amino acids.

The chain links TRBV6-6 to TRBJ1-5; D gene uncertain. CDR1 is MNHNY and CDR2 is SVGAGI in the germline V gene (reference sequence). V shed 6 bases and J shed 0 bases, with 6 bases lying between them. CDR3 length: 13 residues. The CDR3 loop is CASSLISNQPQHF. In DNA form, the CDR3 reads TGTGCCAGCAGCCTAATTAGCAATCAGCCCCAGCATTTT.